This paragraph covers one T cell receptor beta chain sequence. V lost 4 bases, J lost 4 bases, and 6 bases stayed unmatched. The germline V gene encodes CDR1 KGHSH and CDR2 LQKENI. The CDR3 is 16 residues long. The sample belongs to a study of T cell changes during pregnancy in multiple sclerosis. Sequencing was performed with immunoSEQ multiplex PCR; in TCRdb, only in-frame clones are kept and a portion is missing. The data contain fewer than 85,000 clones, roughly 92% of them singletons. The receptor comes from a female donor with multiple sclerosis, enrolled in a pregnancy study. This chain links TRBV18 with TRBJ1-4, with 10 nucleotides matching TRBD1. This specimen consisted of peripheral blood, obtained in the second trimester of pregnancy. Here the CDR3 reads CASSLPGTGVNEKLFF. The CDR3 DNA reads TGTGCCAGCTCACTACCCGGGACAGGGGTTAATGAAAAACTGTTTTTT.